A selection of T cell receptor beta chains follows, all from one sample in a study of T-cell reconstitution after alpha-beta-depleted transplantation in children. TCRdb re-derived calls from the PCR reads in MiXCR, one entry per CDR3 protein. The sample carries roughly 190,000 distinct CDR3 sequences, roughly 15% recorded once. The material sequenced was PBMCs from the stem cell graft donor, taken from the stem cell graft. These receptors all come from a human donor who donated a stem cell graft to a child with acute lymphoblastic leukemia. CDR3s include the opening cysteine and the closing phenylalanine or tryptophan. The D gene is left open where the match is weak. Clone size is given for some rows only: seen once, a few or many times, or a class if the clone is expanded.

TGTGCCAGCAGCCCCTCCTTCTGGCGGGAGGCTACCTACAATGAGCAGTTCTTC | CASSPSFWREATYNEQFF | TRBJ2-1 | TRBV7-8 | . | TRBD2
TGCGCCAGCAGCTTCGGGACAGAACAAGAGACCCAGTACTTC | CASSFGTEQETQYF | TRBJ2-5 | TRBV5-1 | few | TRBD1
TGTGCCAGCAGCTTAGGAAGGGTGGATGAGCAGTTCTTC | CASSLGRVDEQFF | TRBJ2-1 | TRBV13 | many | .
TGCAGCGTTGAATCGGCGGGGAACTATGGCTACACCTTC | CSVESAGNYGYTF | TRBJ1-2 | TRBV29-1 | many | .
TGTGCCAGCAGCTGGACAGGGGTGGCTAATGAGCAGTTCTTC | CASSWTGVANEQFF | TRBJ2-1 | TRBV5-6 | . | TRBD1
TGCGCCAGCAGCGCCGGAGAAGGGACTAGCGACCACAATGAGCAGTTCTTC | CASSAGEGTSDHNEQFF | TRBJ2-1 | TRBV5-1 | many | TRBD2
TGTGCCAGCAGTTCTCAGGGGTCTGGCTACACCTTC | CASSSQGSGYTF | TRBJ1-2 | TRBV28 | many | .
TGCAGCGTTGATAACCCGGGAAATGAGCAGTTCTTC | CSVDNPGNEQFF | TRBJ2-1 | TRBV29-1 | many | .
TGTGCCAGCAGCTTGATAGCGGGGAGCTCCTACAATGAGCAGTTCTTC | CASSLIAGSSYNEQFF | TRBJ2-1 | TRBV5-5 | . | TRBD2
TGTGCCATCAGTGACAGGGGAGAGACCCAGTACTTC | CAISDRGETQYF | TRBJ2-5 | TRBV10-3 | many | .
TGTGCCATCAGTGGAAAGGGAGAGACCCAGTACTTC | CAISGKGETQYF | TRBJ2-5 | TRBV10-3 | many | .
TGCGCCAGCAGCCAAGATTCATCTGTCCTTATTAAGACAGGGAAAAACAAGATGAACACTGAAGCTTTCTTT | CASSQDSSVLIKTGKNKMNTEAFF | TRBJ1-1 | TRBV4-1 | many | TRBD1
TGCGCCAGCAGCCCGGACAGGGCAAGAACCGGGGAGCTGTTTTTT | CASSPDRARTGELFF | TRBJ2-2 | TRBV5-1 | many | TRBD1
TGTGACAGCAGCTTGGACGTGGGGACTGAAGCTTTCTTT | CDSSLDVGTEAFF | TRBJ1-1 | TRBV27 | . | .
TGTGCCAGCAGTTTATCTAGGACTAGCGGGAGAGGCACCGGGGAGCTGTTTTTT | CASSLSRTSGRGTGELFF | TRBJ2-2 | TRBV27 | many | TRBD2
TGCAGTGCCCCATCGGACAGGGGCGCCTTCAATGAGCAGTTCTTC | CSAPSDRGAFNEQFF | TRBJ2-1 | TRBV20-1 | many | TRBD1
TGTGCCAGCAGCTCACCGGGACAGGGGGCCGATCAGCCCCAGCATTTT | CASSSPGQGADQPQHF | TRBJ1-5 | TRBV7-9 | many | TRBD1
TGTGCCAGCAGTTTCAGGGACAGGGGCGAACGTCTATTT | CASSFRDRGERLF | TRBJ1-1 | TRBV12-3/TRBV12-4 | many | TRBD1
TGTGCCAGCACCATCCCGGGACAGTGGGACAATGAGCAGTTCTTC | CASTIPGQWDNEQFF | TRBJ2-1 | TRBV12-3/TRBV12-4 | many | TRBD1
TGTGCCAGCAGTTTTAGGGAGGGCGACACTGAAGCTTTCTTT | CASSFREGDTEAFF | TRBJ1-1 | TRBV27 | many | .
TGTGCCAGCAGCTCCATACAGGGGGCAGGGTACAATGAGCAGTTCTTC | CASSSIQGAGYNEQFF | TRBJ2-1 | TRBV7-9 | . | TRBD1
TGTGCCAGCAGTTCAAGGACTAGCGGGAAACCCTACGAGCAGTACTTC | CASSSRTSGKPYEQYF | TRBJ2-7 | TRBV12-3/TRBV12-4 | . | TRBD2
TGCAGTGCTAAAGGCCGGGACAGGGACAGAAGACGCACTGAAGCTTTCTTT | CSAKGRDRDRRRTEAFF | TRBJ1-1 | TRBV20-1 | many | TRBD1
TGTGCCAGCAGCTTACGGACATCCTCCTACGAGCAGTACTTC | CASSLRTSSYEQYF | TRBJ2-7 | TRBV5-5 | . | .
TGTGCCTGGAGTGAAAGCGGGGAGCTGTTTTTT | CAWSESGELFF | TRBJ2-2 | TRBV30 | few | .
TGTGCCAGCAGCTTAGCTTCGTTGATTCTAGGGACTGAGAATGAAAAACTGTTTTTT | CASSLASLILGTENEKLFF | TRBJ1-4 | TRBV7-2 | . | .
TGCAGTGCTAGGTCCGGGACTCCGAACGAGCAGTACTTC | CSARSGTPNEQYF | TRBJ2-7 | TRBV20-1 | many | .
TGCGCCAGCAGCTTGGACTGGGGCGAAAAACTGTTTTTT | CASSLDWGEKLFF | TRBJ1-4 | TRBV5-1 | many | .
TGTGCCAGCAGTGAGACGCTAGCGGGAGGGGAGCAGTTCTTC | CASSETLAGGEQFF | TRBJ2-1 | TRBV2 | . | TRBD2
TGTGCCAGCAGCTTGACTGTGAGGGGATTCAGTGAGCAGTTCTTC | CASSLTVRGFSEQFF | TRBJ2-1 | TRBV5-5 | many | .
TGTGCCAGCAGTTTACCTCAGGGGGGGGAGCTGTTTTTT | CASSLPQGGELFF | TRBJ2-2 | TRBV27 | many | .
TGCGCCAGCAGCGAGGGACAGGGTTATTCCGGGGAGCTGTTTTTT | CASSEGQGYSGELFF | TRBJ2-2 | TRBV5-1 | many | TRBD1
TGCGCCAGCAGCTTGGGTAGCGGTAGCTCCTACGAGCAGTACTTC | CASSLGSGSSYEQYF | TRBJ2-7 | TRBV5-1 | many | .
TGCGCCAGCAGCCCTCGGACTAGCGGGGAAACCGGCTACGAGCAGTACTTC | CASSPRTSGETGYEQYF | TRBJ2-7 | TRBV5-1 | few | TRBD2
TGCGCCAGCAGCTTGGAACGGAGTAACACTGAAGCTTTCTTT | CASSLERSNTEAFF | TRBJ1-1 | TRBV5-1 | few | .
TGTGCCAGTAGTACCACCGGGACGGCGATCGTCGACGAGCAGTACTTC | CASSTTGTAIVDEQYF | TRBJ2-7 | TRBV19 | few | .
TGTGCCTGGAGTGTCCAACAGGGTGAAAAACTGTTTTTT | CAWSVQQGEKLFF | TRBJ1-4 | TRBV30 | few | .